This T cell receptor (beta chain) originates from a study of tumor-infiltrating lymphocytes in primary liver carcinoma. About the study: The patients comprised men and women between the ages of 30 and 69 years. Study-level findings and limits: Only about 8-25% of top clones spanned all five tumor regions.

From around 18-30 mg of unsorted bulk tissue, DNA and RNA were co-extracted together. Every patient had chronic HBV infection and was treatment-naive. Starting from approximately 470 ng of total RNA, TCR beta cDNA was produced with a primer in the constant region. Three-round nested multiplex PCR performed with slightly modified ARM-PCR produced the TCR beta libraries. Forward primers for TRBV1-TRBV30 and a C-beta reverse primer served the first two PCR rounds, at around 9 cycles each. TCRdb processed the multiplex PCR reads anew with MiXCR; each CDR3 protein has one entry. The sample includes roughly 200,000 distinct CDR3 sequences, around 81% of them seen just once. As concerns this clonotype: Its antigen is as yet unknown. Given the absence of the conserved phenylalanine or tryptophan at the CDR3 end, a read error is likely.

The CDR3 loop spans 12 amino acids. Looked up from germline, CDR1 is MNHEY and CDR2 is SVGAGI. This receptor was taken from a man in his forties with primary liver carcinoma and hepatitis B virus infection. The chain is built from TRBV6-5 and TRBJ2-1; D is uncertain. The specimen was tumor tissue from primary liver carcinoma. In DNA form, the CDR3 reads TGTGCCAGCAGTCCCCAGAGGAATGTGCAGTTCTCC. As protein: CASSPQRNVQFS.